These 12 T cell receptor beta chains share one sample of origin, sequenced in a study of blood T cell repertoires in COVID-19. Sequenced by immunoSEQ multiplex PCR; TCRdb stores in-frame clones only, minus some. The sample holds some 150,000 clones; over 65% are singletons and the top ten take over 5%. The sequencing input was PBMCs or T cells enriched from blood (not recorded which). The receptors come from a woman aged 45-65 years who had recovered from COVID-19.

The count of this clone is one. The V and J genes are TRBV29-1 and TRBJ2-1; D is undetermined. The CDR3 runs 12 residues. Germline V gene sequence: CDR1 SQVTM, CDR2 ANQGSEA. V was cut by 3 bases and J by 10 bases, with 13 bases left in between. As DNA, the CDR3 is TGCAGCGTTGAGATCCCCCCACGGGAGCAGTTCTTC. Amino acids: CSVEIPPREQFF.

The V call is TRBV19, the J call TRBJ2-2; D remains unclear. The CDR3 is 13 residues long. V was pared by 3 bases and J by 6 bases, with 8 bases between. Germline values: CDR1 LNHDA, CDR2 SQIVND (reference sequence). This CDR3 reads CASSMWPAGELFF. DNA of the CDR3: TGTGCCAGTAGTATGTGGCCCGCCGGGGAGCTGTTTTTT. Supplemented by reference TRBV19 and TRBJ2-2, the full variable domain reads DGGITQSPKYLFRKEGQNVTLSCEQNLNHDAMYWYRQDPGQGLRLIYYSQIVNDFQKGDIAEGYSVSREKKESFPLTVTSAQKNPTAFYLCASSMWPAGELFFGEGSRLTVL.

As DNA, the CDR3 is TGTGCCAGCAGCTTGGAGGGGGAAGACGGGAACACTGAAGCTTTCTTT. Translated, it gives CASSLEGEDGNTEAFF. The chain combines TRBV5-6 with TRBJ1-1, with D maybe TRBD1 (6 bases). V was shortened by 0 bases and J by 1 base, with 13 bases between the two germline ends. Germline V CDR1 and CDR2: SGHDT, YYEEEE. The CDR3 is 16 residues long.

The gene calls are TRBV6-5 and TRBJ1-1; no clear D. The germline V and J ends were trimmed by 5 bases and 2 bases, with 15 bases remaining between them. The CDR3 has 15 amino acids. Germline CDR1 and CDR2: MNHEY and SVGAGI. Here the CDR3 DNA reads TGTGCCAGCAGTCCCCCCCCGGCAGGAAACACTGAAGCTTTCTTT. This translates into CASSPPPAGNTEAFF.

This clone was counted a few times. The chain carries TRBV3-1 (or the pseudogene TRBV3-2) and TRBJ2-7; D is unclear. Trimming cost V 1 base and J 3 bases, with 4 bases left between them. The germline gives CDR1 LGHDT, CDR2 YNNKEL (reference sequence). This CDR3 contains 12 residues. CDR3 protein: CASSQASYEQYV. Here the CDR3 DNA reads TGTGCCAGCAGCCAAGCCAGCTACGAGCAGTACGTC.

The rearrangement links TRBV11-2 to TRBJ1-2; 7 bases map to TRBD1. The CDR3 runs to 15 residues. V was clipped by 5 bases and J by 0 bases; unmatched bases: 6. Germline V gene lookup returns CDR1 SGHAT and CDR2 FQNNGV. The CDR3 sequence: CASSPDRATNYGYTF. The CDR3 DNA sequence: TGTGCCAGCAGCCCCGACAGGGCGACTAACTATGGCTACACCTTC.

This clone occurred a few times. The V call is TRBV24-1, the J call TRBJ2-5; D might be TRBD1 (6 bases). The germline V gene encodes CDR1 KGHDR and CDR2 SFDVKD. The CDR3 contains 14 residues. Trimming took 5 bases from V and 1 from J, leaving 10 bases between them. The DNA for the CDR3 is TGTGCCACCAGTGTCCCAGGGGCCCAAGAGACCCAGTACTTC. Its translation is CATSVPGAQETQYF.

The chain is built from TRBV11-2 and TRBJ2-5; no definite D call. The V gene lost 7 bases and the J gene lost 1 base, with 16 bases spanning the gap. Germline values: CDR1 SGHAT, CDR2 FQNNGV. The CDR3 loop spans 15 amino acids. The CDR3 sequence: CASTPTIIGQETQYF. DNA for the CDR3: TGTGCCAGCACCCCCACCATAATCGGCCAAGAGACCCAGTACTTC.

The rearrangement links TRBV25-1 to TRBJ1-4; D is possibly TRBD1 (5 bases). Germline V gene lookup returns CDR1 MGHDK and CDR2 SYGVNS. V lost 8 bases and J 4 bases, leaving 8 bases between the germline ends. This CDR3 comprises 12 residues. The CDR3 loop reads CASVDSNEKLFF. CDR3 nucleotides: TGTGCCAGCGTAGACAGTAATGAAAAACTGTTTTTT.

This clone has only one observation. The chain is built from TRBV5-4 and TRBJ1-6; no firm D call. CDR1 and CDR2 from the germline V gene are SGHNT and YYREEE (reference sequence). V shed 0 bases and J shed 8 bases, with 6 bases lying between them. The CDR3 is 13 amino acids. This CDR3 reads CASSLGRDSPLHF. The CDR3 DNA reads TGTGCCAGCAGCTTGGGCCGGGATTCACCCCTCCACTTT.

This clone was counted once. The chain combines TRBV4-1 with TRBJ1-5; TRBD1 agrees at 7 bases. The CDR3 has 17 amino acids. Germline lookup yields CDR1 MGHRA and CDR2 YSYEKL. Trimming cost V 1 base and J 6 bases; bases outside gene matches: 12. The CDR3 DNA follows: TGCGCCAGCAGCCAAGCTGACGACAGGGTGGGTAGTCAGCCCCAGCATTTT. Translated: CASSQADDRVGSQPQHF.

The rearrangement joins TRBV3-1 (or the pseudogene TRBV3-2) to TRBJ1-2; perhaps TRBD1 as D (5 bases). CDR1 is LGHDT and CDR2 is YNNKEL in the germline V gene (reference sequence). This CDR3 spans 15 amino acids. V lost 2 bases and J 8 bases, leaving 18 bases between the germline ends. CDR3: CASSQRGLTYVGYTF. CDR3 coding DNA: TGTGCCAGCAGCCAAAGGGGCTTAACTTATGTCGGCTACACCTTC.